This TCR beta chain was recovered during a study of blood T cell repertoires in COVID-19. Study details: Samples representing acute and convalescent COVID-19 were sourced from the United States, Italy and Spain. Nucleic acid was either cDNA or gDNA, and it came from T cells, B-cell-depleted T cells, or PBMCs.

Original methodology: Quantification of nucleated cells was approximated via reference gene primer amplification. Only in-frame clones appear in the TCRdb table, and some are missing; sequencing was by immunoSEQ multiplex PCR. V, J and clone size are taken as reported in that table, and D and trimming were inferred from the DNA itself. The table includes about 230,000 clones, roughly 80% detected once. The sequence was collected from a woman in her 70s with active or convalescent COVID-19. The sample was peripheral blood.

CDR3 coding DNA: TGTGCCAGCTCACAGGGATCGGGAGACTCTGGAAACACCATATATTTT. It specifies CASSQGSGDSGNTIYF. This rearrangement joins TRBV18 to TRBJ1-3; D remains unclear. Germline CDR1 reads KGHSH; CDR2 reads LQKENI. The CDR3 extends over 16 amino acids. Trimming left V 4 bases short and J 0 bases short, with 13 bases between.